This T cell receptor beta chain was obtained from a study of OX40 agonist ivuxolimab in advanced cancers. This clone appeared a few times. The antigen remains unidentified. Study observations and caveats: At doses 0.1 to 3.0 mg/kg, CD4+ and CD8+ clones expanded.

The protocol was immunoSEQ multiplex PCR, while the TCRdb copy is restricted to in-frame clones and leaves out a portion. The data contain about 45,000 clones, roughly 90% of them singletons. The CDR3 contains 12 residues. V lost 4 bases and J lost 0, with 4 bases in between. The germline CDR1 and CDR2 sequences are WNHNN and SYGVQD (reference sequence). The material was CD4+ or CD8+ T cells sorted from blood, obtained in a trial of the OX40 agonist ivuxolimab. This chain uses TRBV10-1 with TRBJ2-7, with D unclear. The receptor was derived from an adult with an advanced solid tumor such as melanoma, head and neck, liver or kidney cancer. The CDR3: CASSAGSYEQYF. The CDR3 bases are TGCGCCAGCAGTGCGGGCTCCTACGAGCAGTACTTC.